What follows are 20 T cell receptor beta chains derived from one specimen sequenced in a study of T cells in Graves' hyperthyroidism and ophthalmopathy. It was RNA transcripts that yielded the amplified TCR beta CDR3 regions. The HTBI set primed first-round TCR CDR3 RT-PCR. MiXCR was run by TCRdb on the multiplex PCR reads, yielding one entry per CDR3 protein. Of 540,000 or so distinct CDR3 sequences in the sample, 35% to 55% are singletons; the top ten hold under 20%. The sequenced material came from peripheral blood or thyroid tissue (not recorded which). These receptors were taken from an adult woman with Graves' disease, either hyperthyroidism or ophthalmopathy (not recorded which).

This clonotype was counted once. The rearrangement uses TRBV7-9 and TRBJ1-1; D not certain. Trimming removed 8 bases from V and 4 bases from J, with 17 bases in between. Germline V gene sequence: CDR1 SEHNR, CDR2 FQNEAQ (reference sequence). The CDR3 has 14 amino acids. CDR3 bases: TGTGCCAGCCTCGATTTCGCCGGTGGCACTGAAGCTTTCTTT. It translates to CASLDFAGGTEAFF.

The V and J genes are TRBV20-1 and TRBJ1-1; D gene uncertain. This CDR3 region has 14 residues. Deletions cut 0 bases from V and 4 bases from J, with 12 bases between. The germline gives CDR1 DFQATT, CDR2 SNEGSKA (reference sequence). CDR3 sequence reads: CSARDPRSTTEAFF. CDR3 in DNA: TGCAGTGCTAGAGATCCCAGATCGACCACTGAAGCTTTCTTT.

This chain uses TRBV4-1 with TRBJ1-4; D gene uncertain. CDR1 and CDR2 from the germline V gene are MGHRA and YSYEKL. The V end lost 3 bases, the J end lost 0 bases, and 5 bases lay between the germline ends. The CDR3 covers 14 residues. The CDR3 is CASSQKATNEKLFF. CDR3 nucleotides: TGCGCCAGCAGCCAGAAAGCAACTAATGAAAAACTGTTTTTT.

The chain joins TRBV15 to TRBJ1-5; D is unclear. CDR3 length equals 16 residues. Germline V CDR1 and CDR2: LNHNV, YYDKDF (reference sequence). The V end was cut by 0 bases, the J end by 6 bases, with 15 bases between. The CDR3 protein is CATSRDIGSGSQPQHF. Here the CDR3 DNA reads TGTGCCACCAGCAGAGATATCGGTTCCGGGAGTCAGCCCCAGCATTTT.

This chain joins TRBV10-3 and TRBJ1-2; no clear D gene. The CDR3 is made up of 13 amino acids. Germline V gene sequence: CDR1 ENHRY, CDR2 SYGVKD. V lost 5 bases and J 7 bases, leaving 14 bases between the germline ends. The CDR3 spells CAISRTREGGYTF. The CDR3 DNA sequence: TGTGCCATCAGTCGAACGCGGGAGGGTGGCTACACCTTC.

The V gene is TRBV10-3, the J gene TRBJ2-5, with D maybe TRBD1 (6 bases). In germline, CDR1 is ENHRY, CDR2 SYGVKD. Trimming took 0 bases from V and 5 from J, leaving 13 bases between them. This CDR3 has 15 residues. The CDR3 reads CAISESEGGMETQYF. Here the CDR3 DNA reads TGTGCCATCAGTGAGTCAGAAGGGGGTATGGAGACCCAGTACTTC.

This rearrangement joins TRBV10-1 to TRBJ1-1; TRBD1 might be the D (6 bases). Trimming removed 3 bases at V and 2 bases at J, with 13 bases between. The CDR3 totals 15 residues. The germline V gene has CDR1 WNHNN and CDR2 SYGVQD (reference sequence). The CDR3 region has the DNA TGCGCCAGCAGTGAATTTAGGGGGGTTAACACTGAAGCTTTCTTT. Translated: CASSEFRGVNTEAFF.

The rearrangement joins TRBV20-1 to TRBJ2-7, with TRBD2 identical over 8 bases. The CDR3 has 15 amino acids. CDR1 and CDR2 from the germline V gene are DFQATT and SNEGSKA (reference sequence). V was pared by 5 bases and J by 7 bases, with 16 bases of the junction left unmatched. CDR3: CSADPGTRLSREQYF. CDR3 in DNA: TGCAGTGCTGATCCCGGGACTAGACTCAGTAGGGAGCAGTACTTC.

Comment on this clonotype: The germline gene is not matched at one end of the junction; a read error may be the cause. This chain links TRBV7-2 with TRBJ2-7; D assignment may be TRBD1 or TRBD2 (5 bases each). The CDR3 consists of 13 residues. Germline V lookup: CDR1 SGHTA, CDR2 FQGNSA. This chain's CDR3 is CASSLGRAGELYF. The CDR3 DNA sequence: TGTGCCAGCAGCTTGGGCAGGGCCGGGGAGCTGTACTTC.

This clonotype was observed a few times. A single base separates this from a much larger clone, so it may be a read error. V is TRBV7-2 and J is TRBJ2-7; D remains ambiguous. The CDR3 is 14 residues long. Between the trimmed V and J ends, which lost 2 bases and 3 bases, there was a span of 11 bases. Germline V gene lookup returns CDR1 SGHTA and CDR2 FQGNSA. CDR3 residues: CASSLQAGLYEQYF. CDR3 DNA sequence: TGTGCCAGCAGCTTACAGGCAGGTCTCTACGAGCAGTACTTC.

Comment on this clonotype: A read error may be the cause here, since a much bigger clone is one base away. CDR3 sequence reads: CSANRQGAAGELFF. DNA of the CDR3: TGCAGTGCTAACCGGCAGGGGGCAGCAGGGGAGCTGTTTTTT. V is TRBV20-1 and J is TRBJ2-2, with TRBD1 matching 8 bases. CDR1 and CDR2 from the germline V gene are DFQATT and SNEGSKA (reference sequence). The CDR3 covers 14 residues. V trimming: 4 bases; J trimming: 8 bases; junction bases outside the gene matches: 9.

This clonotype was seen many times. The chain employs TRBV19 and TRBJ1-5, with TRBD1 matching 8 bases. J was trimmed by 6 bases and V by 5 bases; bases with no gene match: 6. CDR1 is LNHDA and CDR2 is SQIVND in the germline V gene (reference sequence). The CDR3 runs to 14 residues. CDR3 DNA: TGTGCCAGTAGTCAACAGGGGGTAGGTCAGCCCCAGCATTTT. Protein product: CASSQQGVGQPQHF.

The chain is built from TRBV10-3 and TRBJ2-5; D is perhaps TRBD1 (6 bases). V lost 5 bases, J lost 0 bases, and 19 bases lay in between. The CDR3 has 17 residues. Germline-derived CDR1 and CDR2 are ENHRY and SYGVKD. CDR3 nucleotide sequence: TGTGCCATCAGTCGAGGGGGAACAGGAACGTACCAAGAGACCCAGTACTTC. Protein: CAISRGGTGTYQETQYF.

The table lists this clonotype with many counts. The chain employs TRBV29-1 and TRBJ1-2; D may be TRBD1 (5 bases). In germline, CDR1 is SQVTM, CDR2 ANQGSEA. CDR3 length equals 13 residues. The germline V and J ends were trimmed by 6 bases and 5 bases, with 16 bases remaining between them. CDR3 nucleotide sequence: TGCAGCGTCCAGGGAGGACCGGTTTATGGCTACACCTTC. Translating gives CSVQGGPVYGYTF.

The V gene is TRBV20-1, the J gene TRBJ1-4; no definite D call. The V gene lost 4 bases and the J gene lost 10 bases, with 13 bases spanning the gap. CDR1 is DFQATT, CDR2 SNEGSKA, per germline (reference sequence). The CDR3 consists of 12 residues. DNA for the CDR3: TGCAGTGCTAACCCGAATGAGGGAAAACTGTTTTTT. It translates to CSANPNEGKLFF.

The rearrangement uses TRBV7-8 and TRBJ1-4; tentative D call: TRBD1 (5 bases). The ends were cut back, 0 bases at V and 8 bases at J, with 19 bases in the middle. From germline, CDR1 is SGHVS and CDR2 FQNEAQ. This CDR3 is built from 17 residues. The CDR3 nucleotides are TGTGCCAGCAGCTTAGCAGTTGGGACCAACCTAGGGGAAAAACTGTTTTTT. Its protein is CASSLAVGTNLGEKLFF.

This chain uses TRBV7-2 with TRBJ2-5; D is possibly TRBD2 (6 bases). CDR1 is SGHTA, CDR2 FQGNSA, per germline. The length of the CDR3 is 15 residues. The ends were cut back, 5 bases at V and 5 bases at J, with 18 bases in the middle. CDR3 sequence (DNA): TGTGCCAGCAGCCTCTCCGGGACTTCGGGTGAGACCCAGTACTTC. It encodes CASSLSGTSGETQYF.

The V call is TRBV29-1, the J call TRBJ2-5; D gene uncertain. Trimming shortened V by 4 bases and J by 3 bases, and 6 bases separated the two germline ends. Germline V gene lookup returns CDR1 SQVTM and CDR2 ANQGSEA. This CDR3 spans 11 amino acids. CDR3 residues: CSVVAEETQYF. The CDR3 DNA sequence: TGCAGCGTTGTAGCAGAAGAGACCCAGTACTTC.

There are many counts of this clonotype. The gene calls are TRBV20-1 and TRBJ1-2; 9 positions agree with TRBD1. The CDR3 contains 18 residues. Trimming took 5 bases from V and 5 from J; bases not matched to a gene: 21. Looked up from germline, CDR1 is DFQATT and CDR2 is SNEGSKA (reference sequence). The CDR3 nucleotides are TGCAGTGCTTATCCCACGGGGACAGGGCTCGCTGGGGTATATGGCTACACCTTC. Amino acids: CSAYPTGTGLAGVYGYTF.

This clonotype appeared many times. The gene calls are TRBV6-5 and TRBJ2-6; D is perhaps TRBD1 (6 bases). V shed 2 bases and J shed 0 bases, with 11 bases lying between them. The germline V gene encodes CDR1 MNHEY and CDR2 SVGAGI. There are 17 residues in the CDR3. The CDR3 DNA is TGTGCCAGCAGTTACGAGGGGGTTCCCTCTGGGGCCAACGTCCTGACTTTC. This codes for CASSYEGVPSGANVLTF.